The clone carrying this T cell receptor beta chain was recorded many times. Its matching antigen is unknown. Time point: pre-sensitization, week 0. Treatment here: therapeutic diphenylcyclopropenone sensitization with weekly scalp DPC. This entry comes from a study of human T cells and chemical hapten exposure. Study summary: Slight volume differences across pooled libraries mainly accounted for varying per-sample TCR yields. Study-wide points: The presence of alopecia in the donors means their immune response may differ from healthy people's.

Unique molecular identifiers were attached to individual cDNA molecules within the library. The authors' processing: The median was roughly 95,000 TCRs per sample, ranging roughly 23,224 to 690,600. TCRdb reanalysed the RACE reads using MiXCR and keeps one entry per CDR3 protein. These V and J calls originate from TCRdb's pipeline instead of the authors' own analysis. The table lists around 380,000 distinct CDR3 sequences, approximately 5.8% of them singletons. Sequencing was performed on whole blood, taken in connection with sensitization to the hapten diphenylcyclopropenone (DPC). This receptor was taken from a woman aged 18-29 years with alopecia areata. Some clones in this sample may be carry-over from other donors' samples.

This CDR3 reads CASAPGAHSNQPQHF. The CDR3 DNA reads as TGTGCCAGTGCTCCGGGAGCACATAGCAATCAGCCCCAGCATTTT. The chain couples TRBV2 to TRBJ1-5, with unresolved D. Per germline, CDR1 SNHLY and CDR2 FYNNEI. V was trimmed by 9 bases and J by 0 bases, leaving 15 bases between them. This CDR3 contains 15 residues.